This is a list of T cell receptor beta chains from one sample in a study of blood T cell repertoires in COVID-19. Method: immunoSEQ multiplex PCR; TCRdb's copy keeps in-frame clones and lacks some. The sample has hundreds of thousands of clones, roughly nine tenths seen once. The sequenced material came from PBMCs or T cells enriched from blood (not recorded which). The receptors were sampled from a man in his sixties who had recovered from COVID-19. The CDR3 runs from the conserved cysteine through the conserved F or W. The order of the fields is clone size, D gene, J gene, V gene, CDR3 protein, CDR3 DNA. D genes are given only for firm matches. Clone size is not always given. Where it is, it says once, few, many or a class for expanded clones.

abundance: -
d_gene: TRBD1
j_gene: TRBJ2-2
v_gene: TRBV2
CDR3aa: CASNRGRGFGELFF
CDR3nt: TGTGCCAGCAACAGGGGGCGCGGGTTCGGGGAGCTGTTTTTT

abundance: -
d_gene: -
j_gene: TRBJ1-2
v_gene: TRBV5-6
CDR3aa: CASSLSQEDYGYTF
CDR3nt: TGTGCCAGCAGCTTGAGTCAAGAGGACTATGGCTACACCTTC

abundance: -
d_gene: -
j_gene: TRBJ2-7
v_gene: TRBV7-2
CDR3aa: CASSPVQGSYEQYF
CDR3nt: TGTGCCAGCAGCCCCGTGCAGGGATCCTACGAGCAGTACTTC

abundance: -
d_gene: TRBD1
j_gene: TRBJ1-5
v_gene: TRBV6-1
CDR3aa: CASSEGPDREPQHF
CDR3nt: TGTGCCAGCAGTGAAGGTCCCGACAGGGAGCCCCAGCATTTT

abundance: -
d_gene: TRBD1
j_gene: TRBJ1-3
v_gene: TRBV5-6
CDR3aa: CASSSQGDTGNTIYF
CDR3nt: TGTGCCAGCAGCTCTCAGGGGGACACTGGAAACACCATATATTTT

abundance: -
d_gene: -
j_gene: TRBJ1-1
v_gene: TRBV9
CDR3aa: CASSSGHWNTEAFF
CDR3nt: TGTGCCAGCAGCTCTGGACATTGGAACACTGAAGCTTTCTTT

abundance: -
d_gene: TRBD1
j_gene: TRBJ1-4
v_gene: TRBV7-8
CDR3aa: CASSLRTGVANEKLFF
CDR3nt: TGTGCCAGCAGCTTACGTACAGGGGTGGCTAATGAAAAACTGTTTTTT

abundance: -
d_gene: -
j_gene: TRBJ1-2
v_gene: TRBV6-5
CDR3aa: CASSEGIPLDGYTF
CDR3nt: TGTGCCAGCAGCGAGGGAATCCCCCTGGATGGCTACACCTTC

abundance: -
d_gene: -
j_gene: TRBJ2-5
v_gene: TRBV6-2/TRBV6-3
CDR3aa: CASSYPSETQYF
CDR3nt: TGTGCCAGCAGTTACCCTTCCGAGACCCAGTACTTC

abundance: few
d_gene: -
j_gene: TRBJ1-1
v_gene: TRBV18
CDR3aa: CASSPDIAKMNTEAFF
CDR3nt: TGTGCCAGCTCACCGGATATAGCAAAAATGAACACTGAAGCTTTCTTT

abundance: -
d_gene: TRBD2
j_gene: TRBJ2-3
v_gene: TRBV11-2
CDR3aa: CASSLRGLATDTQYF
CDR3nt: TGTGCCAGCAGCTTACGGGGACTAGCCACAGATACGCAGTATTTT

abundance: -
d_gene: TRBD1
j_gene: TRBJ1-3
v_gene: TRBV4-3
CDR3aa: CASSQDRGPIGNTIYF
CDR3nt: TGCGCCAGCAGCCAAGACAGGGGGCCAATTGGAAACACCATATATTTT

abundance: -
d_gene: -
j_gene: TRBJ2-3
v_gene: TRBV10-3
CDR3aa: CATVGQLGQDTQYF
CDR3nt: TGTGCCACCGTTGGACAGTTGGGGCAAGATACGCAGTATTTT

abundance: -
d_gene: -
j_gene: TRBJ1-4
v_gene: TRBV7-2
CDR3aa: CASSLNRVANEKLFF
CDR3nt: TGTGCCAGCAGCCTGAACAGGGTAGCTAATGAAAAACTGTTTTTT

abundance: -
d_gene: TRBD1
j_gene: TRBJ1-6
v_gene: TRBV5-1
CDR3aa: CASSLQGQQGSPLHF
CDR3nt: TGCGCCAGCAGCCTACAGGGGCAACAGGGATCACCCCTCCACTTT

abundance: -
d_gene: -
j_gene: TRBJ1-5
v_gene: TRBV27
CDR3aa: CASGGTRSNQPQHF
CDR3nt: TGTGCCAGCGGTGGGACACGGAGCAATCAGCCCCAGCATTTT

abundance: -
d_gene: TRBD1
j_gene: TRBJ1-5
v_gene: TRBV24-1
CDR3aa: CATSHRDSDQPQHF
CDR3nt: TGTGCCACCAGTCACCGGGACAGCGATCAGCCCCAGCATTTT

abundance: -
d_gene: -
j_gene: TRBJ1-5
v_gene: TRBV5-5
CDR3aa: CASSLSPPGGQPQHF
CDR3nt: TGTGCCAGCAGCCTATCCCCGCCGGGGGGACAGCCCCAGCATTTT

abundance: -
d_gene: -
j_gene: TRBJ2-2
v_gene: TRBV27
CDR3aa: CASTLFVRGAYTGELFF
CDR3nt: TGTGCCAGCACCCTATTCGTCAGGGGCGCGTACACCGGGGAGCTGTTTTTT

abundance: -
d_gene: -
j_gene: TRBJ1-2
v_gene: TRBV2
CDR3aa: CASREEVSVNYGYTF
CDR3nt: TGTGCCAGCAGGGAGGAGGTCTCTGTTAACTATGGCTACACCTTC

abundance: -
d_gene: TRBD1
j_gene: TRBJ2-1
v_gene: TRBV4-1
CDR3aa: CASSHRQGASEQFF
CDR3nt: TGCGCCAGCAGCCACCGACAGGGGGCGAGTGAGCAGTTCTTC